The 17 T cell receptor beta chains given below trace back to one sample, sequenced in a study of T cell repertoires in cytomegalovirus infection. TCRdb independently ran MiXCR on the reads; one entry per CDR3 protein. The repertoire holds fewer than 300,000 distinct CDR3 sequences, with about 25% as singletons. Sequencing was done on a sample of PBMCs. The origin of the receptors is a human donor in good health (CMV status not recorded). Some clones in this sample may be carry-over from other donors' samples.

The sample holds many counts of this clonotype. The chain links TRBV12-3 or TRBV12-4 to TRBJ1-5; no clear D gene. The CDR3 extends over 15 amino acids. The germline V and J ends were trimmed by 9 bases and 0 bases, with 15 bases remaining between them. CDR3 amino acids: CASTPYGDSNQPQHF. The DNA of the CDR3 is TGTGCCAGTACCCCTTATGGGGATAGCAATCAGCCCCAGCATTTT.

This clonotype was observed a handful of times. V gene TRBV25-1 combines with J gene TRBJ1-5; 8 nucleotides align to TRBD1. CDR1 is MGHDK and CDR2 is SYGVNS in the germline V gene. With V trimmed by 5 bases and J by 3 bases, 3 bases remained unmatched. CDR3 length: 14 residues. The CDR3 sequence is CASSQGAVNQPQHF. In DNA form, the CDR3 reads TGTGCCAGCAGTCAGGGGGCAGTCAATCAGCCCCAGCATTTT. Complete variable domain (other parts from reference TRBV25-1 and TRBJ1-5): EADIYQTPRYLVIGTGKKITLECSQTMGHDKMYWYQQDPGMELHLIHYSYGVNSTEKGDLSSESTVSRIRTEHFPLTLESARPSHTSQYLCASSQGAVNQPQHFGDGTRLSIL.

This clonotype has ten or more counts. This chain links TRBV7-2 with TRBJ2-1, with D uncertain. The CDR3 sequence is 13 residues long. Trimming pared 5 bases from V and 6 bases from J, leaving 11 bases between. Germline V gene data show CDR1 as SGHTA and CDR2 as FQGNSA. The CDR3 is CASSPQVSNEQFF. For the CDR3, the DNA is TGTGCCAGCAGCCCCCAGGTGTCCAATGAGCAGTTCTTC. The full variable domain, rest sourced from reference TRBV7-2 and TRBJ2-1, is GAGVSQSPSNKVTEKGKDVELRCDPISGHTALYWYRQSLGQGLEFLIYFQGNSAPDKSGLPSDRFSAERTGGSVSTLTIQRTQQEDSAVYLCASSPQVSNEQFFGPGTRLTVL.

This clonotype has only a few counts. The chain recombines TRBV11-2 with TRBJ2-1; D not resolved. CDR1 is SGHAT and CDR2 is FQNNGV in the germline V gene. V lost 8 bases, J lost 5 bases, and 19 bases lay in between. The CDR3 extends over 15 amino acids. CDR3 loop: CASSPRAHRDNEQFF. The CDR3 DNA reads TGTGCCAGCTCCCCCCGGGCCCACAGAGACAATGAGCAGTTCTTC.

Many counts were recorded for this clonotype. The chain is built from TRBV6-1 and TRBJ1-5; TRBD1 agrees at 8 bases. This CDR3 has 15 residues. The trim removed 5 bases at V and 5 bases at J, leaving 8 bases unmatched. Germline assignment: CDR1 MNHNS and CDR2 SASEGT. This CDR3 is CASSIWTGRDQPQHF. The CDR3 DNA is TGTGCCAGCAGTATATGGACAGGGCGGGATCAGCCCCAGCATTTT.

The chain employs TRBV29-1 and TRBJ1-1; a possible D gene is TRBD1 (5 bases). This CDR3 has 12 amino acids. The germline V and J ends were trimmed by 5 bases and 4 bases, with 11 bases remaining between them. Germline assignment: CDR1 SQVTM and CDR2 ANQGSEA. CDR3 in amino acids: CSVRAGGTEAFF. CDR3 sequence (DNA): TGCAGCGTTCGTGCTGGGGGCACTGAAGCTTTCTTT. The full variable domain, its missing parts supplied by reference TRBV29-1 and TRBJ1-1, is SAVISQKPSRDICQRGTSLTIQCQVDSQVTMMFWYRQQPGQSLTLIATANQGSEATYESGFVIDKFPISRPNLTFSTLTVSNMSPEDSSIYLCSVRAGGTEAFFGQGTRLTVV.

The rearrangement links TRBV2 to TRBJ2-7; tentative D call: TRBD1 (6 bases). This CDR3 has 15 residues. Deletions cut 2 bases from V and 2 bases from J, with 13 bases between. Germline CDR1 SNHLY, CDR2 FYNNEI. The CDR3 nucleotides read TGTGCCAGCAGTGAATTCCCCAGGGGAGCCTACGAGCAGTACTTC. This sequence encodes CASSEFPRGAYEQYF.

This clonotype was recorded at least ten times. V gene TRBV28 combines with J gene TRBJ2-1; TRBD1 agrees at 8 bases. Germline V gene data show CDR1 as MDHEN and CDR2 as SYDVKM. Losses at the gene ends were 6 bases for V and 1 base for J; bases not matched to a gene: 5. The CDR3 is 15 amino acids. The CDR3 sequence is CASRLQGASYNEQFF. CDR3 sequence (DNA): TGTGCCAGCAGGTTGCAGGGGGCGTCCTACAATGAGCAGTTCTTC.

This clonotype turned up a few times. V is TRBV9 and J is TRBJ2-5; D gene ambiguous. Germline CDR1 SGDLS, CDR2 YYNGEE. V gave up 4 bases and J gave up 4 bases, with 11 bases separating them. The CDR3 loop spans 13 amino acids. The CDR3 is CASSTPWRETQYF. The CDR3 DNA sequence: TGTGCCAGCAGCACTCCTTGGCGAGAGACCCAGTACTTC.

This chain links TRBV7-9 with TRBJ1-2; perhaps TRBD1 as D (5 bases). The CDR3 loop spans 15 amino acids. The V gene lost 1 base and the J gene lost 4 bases, with 13 bases spanning the gap. Germline-derived CDR1 and CDR2 are SEHNR and FQNEAQ (reference sequence). CDR3 bases: TGTGCCAGCAGCTTAGATGAGGGGCGCGGCTATGGCTACACCTTC. This gives the protein CASSLDEGRGYGYTF.

This clonotype has just a few counts. The chain has TRBV14 and TRBJ2-1; either TRBD1 or TRBD2 may supply D (6 bases each). Germline CDR1 and CDR2: SGHDN and FVKESK. Trimming removed 1 base from V and 4 bases from J, with 14 bases in between. This CDR3 is built from 16 residues. The CDR3 here is CASSQVVGGQYNEQFF. The CDR3 DNA sequence: TGTGCCAGCAGCCAAGTGGTCGGGGGCCAATACAATGAGCAGTTCTTC.

The rearrangement uses TRBV14 and TRBJ1-1; D may be TRBD1 (5 bases). Germline values: CDR1 SGHDN, CDR2 FVKESK. This CDR3 spans 17 amino acids. Trimming took off 0 bases at V and 1 base at J, with 15 bases between the two ends. CDR3 region: CASSQEWRGEWNTEAFF. The CDR3 DNA follows: TGTGCCAGCAGCCAAGAGTGGAGGGGCGAATGGAACACTGAAGCTTTCTTT.

This clonotype was counted ten times or more. The genes are TRBV7-9 and TRBJ2-3; perhaps TRBD1 as D (5 bases). The germline V gene has CDR1 SEHNR and CDR2 FQNEAQ (reference sequence). Trimming removed 4 bases from V and 6 bases from J, with 14 bases in between. The CDR3 has 14 residues. In nucleotides, the CDR3 is TGTGCCAGCAGCTCTAAGTGGGGCTTGGATACGCAGTATTTT. Protein product: CASSSKWGLDTQYF.

This clonotype has at least ten counts. The chain carries TRBV19 and TRBJ2-5; TRBD2 might be the D (6 bases). This CDR3 has 14 amino acids. V dropped 5 bases and J dropped 0 bases, with 10 bases sitting between them. From germline, CDR1 is LNHDA and CDR2 SQIVND (reference sequence). The CDR3, as DNA: TGTGCCAGTAGTTCGGGAGTAAACCAAGAGACCCAGTACTTC. This encodes CASSSGVNQETQYF. The full variable domain, its missing parts supplied by reference TRBV19 and TRBJ2-5, is DGGITQSPKYLFRKEGQNVTLSCEQNLNHDAMYWYRQDPGQGLRLIYYSQIVNDFQKGDIAEGYSVSREKKESFPLTVTSAQKNPTAFYLCASSSGVNQETQYFGPGTRLLVL.

This clonotype was observed at least ten times. The genes are TRBV7-3 and TRBJ2-2; TRBD1 matches at 7 bases. Unmatched junction bases numbered 7, after V lost 5 bases and J lost 1 base. The germline V gene has CDR1 SGHTA and CDR2 FQGTGA. This CDR3 comprises 16 residues. The CDR3 region is CASSPRGQQNTGELFF. The CDR3 region has the DNA TGTGCCAGCAGCCCACGGGGACAGCAGAACACCGGGGAGCTGTTTTTT. Based on the CDR3 plus reference TRBV7-3 and TRBJ2-2, the full variable domain is GAGVSQTPSNKVTEKGKYVELRCDPISGHTALYWYRQSLGQGPEFLIYFQGTGAADDSGLPNDRFFAVRPEGSVSTLKIQRTERGDSAVYLCASSPRGQQNTGELFFGEGSRLTVL.

J is TRBJ2-7 and V is TRBV10-3; TRBD1 aligns across 8 bases. The CDR3 spans 15 residues. The V gene end was trimmed by 5 bases and the J gene end by 0 bases; junction bases not matched to a gene: 6. In germline, CDR1 is ENHRY, CDR2 SYGVKD. CDR3 amino acids: CAISRGDRSSYEQYF. CDR3 bases: TGTGCCATCAGTAGGGGGGACAGGAGCTCCTACGAGCAGTACTTC.

Concerning this clonotype: A read error may explain this, as a much larger clone is one base away. Because the CDR3 is missing its conserved closing phenylalanine or tryptophan, this is likely a read error. This chain uses TRBV7-2 with TRBJ1-5; possibly TRBD1 for D (5 bases). Germline V gene sequence: CDR1 SGHTA, CDR2 FQGNSA. The CDR3 is 15 residues long. V was shortened by 5 bases and J by 9 bases, with 20 bases between the two germline ends. Here the CDR3 reads CASSPPGLPVGPQHL. CDR3 in DNA: TGTGCCAGCAGCCCACCGGGACTCCCTGTTGGGCCCCAGCATTTG.